This passage covers 22 T cell receptor beta chains from one sample sequenced in a study of blood T cell repertoires in COVID-19. The protocol was immunoSEQ multiplex PCR, while the TCRdb copy is restricted to in-frame clones and leaves out a portion. The sample lists approximately 310,000 clones, 85% occurring once. The sequenced sample consisted of PBMCs or T cells enriched from blood (not recorded which). These receptors were taken from a woman younger than 45 who had been exposed to COVID-19.

The chain uses TRBV7-3 and TRBJ2-1; 11 bases are a match to TRBD2. The V segment lost 1 base and the J segment 6 bases; nucleotides outside the gene matches: 8. Germline CDR1 SGHTA, CDR2 FQGTGA. This CDR3 contains 17 residues. CDR3 amino acids: CASSLMGTSGSGNEQFF. CDR3 nucleotide sequence: TGTGCCAGCAGCTTAATGGGAACTAGCGGGAGTGGCAATGAGCAGTTCTTC.

V usage is TRBV30 and J usage is TRBJ1-6, with D uncertain. The V end lost 4 bases, the J end lost 7 bases, and 11 bases lay between the germline ends. The CDR3 is 13 amino acids. Germline V gene lookup returns CDR1 GTSNPN and CDR2 SVGIG (reference sequence). CDR3 in amino acids: CAWTNSQNSPLHF. DNA of the CDR3: TGTGCCTGGACGAACAGCCAAAATTCACCCCTCCACTTT. Combining the CDR3 with reference TRBV30 and TRBJ1-6 gives the whole variable domain SQTIHQWPATLVQPVGSPLSLECTVEGTSNPNLYWYRQAAGRGLQLLFYSVGIGQISSEVPQNLSASRPQDRQFILSSKKLLLSDSGFYLCAWTNSQNSPLHFGNGTRLTVT.

V usage is TRBV11-2 and J usage is TRBJ1-1; no clear D. Between the trimmed V and J ends, which lost 0 bases and 4 bases, there was a span of 12 bases. Germline CDR1 SGHAT, CDR2 FQNNGV. CDR3 length: 15 residues. CDR3 nucleotides: TGTGCCAGCAGCTTAGAGCCAGGAAAACTCACTGAAGCTTTCTTT. Its protein is CASSLEPGKLTEAFF. The full variable domain, in which reference TRBV11-2 and TRBJ1-1 provide the parts outside the CDR3, is EAGVAQSPRYKIIEKRQSVAFWCNPISGHATLYWYQQILGQGPKLLIQFQNNGVVDDSQLPKDRFSAERLKGVDSTLKIQPAKLEDSAVYLCASSLEPGKLTEAFFGQGTRLTVV.

This chain uses TRBV21-1 with TRBJ1-1. TRBV21-1 is shown as a pseudogene. The CDR3 length is 11 residues. The CDR3: CASSNHFGAFF. As DNA, the CDR3 is TGTGCCAGCAGTAACCACTTCGGAGCTTTCTTT.

The genes are TRBV6-5 and TRBJ1-2; 7 nucleotides align to TRBD1. The J segment lost 3 bases and the V segment lost 2 bases, leaving 9 bases of the junction unmatched. CDR1 is MNHEY, CDR2 SVGAGI, per germline. The CDR3 spans 16 residues. In nucleotides, the CDR3 is TGTGCCAGCAGTTACACCCCCGGAGGGGGCTACTATGGCTACACCTTC. This encodes CASSYTPGGGYYGYTF.

The chain uses TRBV9 and TRBJ1-2; D is ambiguous. CDR1 SGDLS and CDR2 YYNGEE come from the germline V gene. The germline V and J ends were trimmed by 4 bases and 8 bases, with 18 bases remaining between them. This CDR3 is 14 amino acids long. Here the CDR3 reads CASSSPGKSGGYTF. DNA of the CDR3: TGTGCCAGCAGCTCCCCGGGTAAATCGGGAGGCTACACCTTC. Looking up the rest from reference TRBV9 and TRBJ1-2 gives the full variable domain: DSGVTQTPKHLITATGQRVTLRCSPRSGDLSVYWYQQSLDQGLQFLIQYYNGEERAKGNILERFSAQQFPDLHSELNLSSLELGDSALYFCASSSPGKSGGYTFGSGTRLTVV.

The table lists this clone with a few counts. The chain uses TRBV6-5 and TRBJ1-1, with unresolved D. The germline V gene has CDR1 MNHEY and CDR2 SVGAGI. This CDR3 contains 14 residues. Trimming removed 0 bases from V and 5 bases from J, with 10 bases in between. CDR3 in amino acids: CASSYSRSATEAFF. The CDR3 DNA sequence: TGTGCCAGCAGTTACTCGAGGTCAGCTACTGAAGCTTTCTTT.

The rearrangement links TRBV4-3 to TRBJ2-2, with TRBD2 matching 8 bases. J was trimmed by 5 bases and V by 1 base; bases with no gene match: 6. CDR1 and CDR2 (germline): LGHNA, YSLEER. The CDR3 loop spans 16 amino acids. The CDR3 protein is CASSQVPGGRTGELFF. The DNA for the CDR3 is TGCGCCAGCAGCCAAGTCCCGGGGGGGCGAACCGGGGAGCTGTTTTTT.

The chain is built from TRBV10-3 and TRBJ2-1; 8 bases map to TRBD2. Trimming took 3 bases from V and 9 from J; bases not matched to a gene: 10. The CDR3 is 15 amino acids. Germline CDR1 is ENHRY and CDR2 is SYGVKD. CDR3 in amino acids: CAISEGLAREGEQFF. DNA for the CDR3: TGTGCCATCAGTGAAGGACTAGCCAGGGAGGGTGAGCAGTTCTTC.

As concerns this clone: Mismatch with germline at one junction end may stem from a read error. The chain recombines TRBV11-2 with TRBJ1-1; 7 bases are shared with TRBD1. CDR1 and CDR2 (germline): SGHAT, FQNNGV. This CDR3 contains 13 residues. The CDR3 DNA is TGTGCCAGCAGATTAGACAGGGCCACTGAAGCTTTCTTT. It encodes CASRLDRATEAFF.

This chain links TRBV27 with TRBJ1-1; TRBD1 is a possible D gene (6 bases). There are 14 residues in the CDR3. Germline V gene lookup returns CDR1 MNHEY and CDR2 SMNVEV (reference sequence). The V and J ends lost 5 bases and 1 base respectively, with 11 bases between them. The DNA of the CDR3 is TGTGCCAGCAGTGCCACAGGGTGGAACACTGAAGCTTTCTTT. Its translation: CASSATGWNTEAFF.

The genes are TRBV6-1 and TRBJ2-3, with TRBD2 matching over 9 bases. This CDR3 has 17 residues. The junction had 12 bases not matched to a gene; V was cut back by 4 bases and J by 4 bases. Per germline, CDR1 MNHNS and CDR2 SASEGT. The CDR3 is CASSAFGLAGDADTQYF. The CDR3 nucleotides read TGTGCCAGCAGTGCCTTTGGGTTAGCGGGAGATGCAGATACGCAGTATTTT.

V and J are TRBV7-9 and TRBJ2-7, with a weak D call TRBD1 (6 bases). Germline CDR1 SEHNR, CDR2 FQNEAQ (reference sequence). V was clipped by 6 bases and J by 0 bases, with 9 bases between them. The CDR3 covers 13 residues. The CDR3 DNA is TGTGCCAGCAGAAGACAGGACTCCTACGAGCAGTACTTC. It encodes CASRRQDSYEQYF.

The CDR3 reads CSVDVIRNEQFF. The CDR3, as DNA: TGCAGCGTTGATGTTATTCGCAATGAGCAGTTCTTC. This sequence joins TRBV29-1 and TRBJ2-1, with unresolved D. Germline values: CDR1 SQVTM, CDR2 ANQGSEA. Trimming removed 3 bases at V and 6 bases at J, with 9 bases between. CDR3 length: 12 amino acids.

This clone was counted only a few times. This chain connects TRBV28 to TRBJ2-1; 8 bases agree with TRBD2. CDR1 is MDHEN and CDR2 is SYDVKM in the germline V gene. There are 15 residues in the CDR3. Trimming at V came to 7 bases and at J to 6 bases, leaving 11 bases not matched to a gene. CDR3 sequence (DNA): TGTGCCAGCATCGCGGGGGGACCTAACCTCAATGAGCAGTTCTTC. Its translation is CASIAGGPNLNEQFF.

This clone has a single count. CDR3 coding DNA: TGTGCCAGCAGTTTCCGGTCTGGTCAGCCCCAGCATTTT. Translation: CASSFRSGQPQHF. J is TRBJ1-5 and V is TRBV12-3 or TRBV12-4; unclear D gene. The V gene lost 3 bases and the J gene lost 6 bases, with 9 bases spanning the gap. The CDR3 loop spans 13 amino acids.

The chain joins TRBV4-2 to TRBJ2-7; 11 bases align to TRBD2. J was trimmed by 4 bases and V by 3 bases; bases with no gene match: 11. Looked up from germline, CDR1 is LGHNA and CDR2 is YNFKEQ. CDR3 size: 17 residues. CDR3 loop: CASSHVTGTSGEYEQYF. In DNA, the CDR3 is TGTGCCAGCAGCCACGTAACCGGGACTAGCGGAGAATACGAGCAGTACTTC.

The chain uses TRBV28 and TRBJ1-2; D might be TRBD1 (6 bases). V gave up 8 bases and J gave up 6 bases, with 13 bases separating them. Germline V gene lookup returns CDR1 MDHEN and CDR2 SYDVKM. This CDR3 is built from 12 residues. The CDR3 protein is CASGQGPHGYTF. The CDR3, as DNA: TGTGCCAGCGGGCAGGGGCCCCATGGCTACACCTTC.

V is TRBV2 and J is TRBJ2-7; 13 bases line up with TRBD2. J lost 0 bases, V lost 6 bases, and 11 bases had no gene match. Germline V gives CDR1 SNHLY, CDR2 FYNNEI. There are 18 residues in the CDR3. CDR3: CASRKGGTSGVSSYEQYF. CDR3 bases: TGTGCCAGCAGGAAGGGAGGGACTAGCGGGGTATCCTCCTACGAGCAGTACTTC.

The V gene is TRBV19, the J gene TRBJ2-1; tentatively, D is TRBD2 (6 bases). The germline V gene encodes CDR1 LNHDA and CDR2 SQIVND (reference sequence). There are 14 residues in the CDR3. With 5 bases removed from V and 2 bases from J, the gap between germline ends came to 10 bases. CDR3 sequence (DNA): TGTGCCAGTAGTTACGGCGGGACCTACAATGAGCAGTTCTTC. It yields the protein CASSYGGTYNEQFF.

The rearrangement uses TRBV12-3 or TRBV12-4 and TRBJ2-1, with D tentatively TRBD2 (5 bases). The CDR3 totals 13 residues. V was clipped by 6 bases and J by 2 bases, with 8 bases between them. DNA of the CDR3: TGTGCCAGCAGCGCTAGCACCTACAATGAGCAGTTCTTC. Protein product: CASSASTYNEQFF.

The rearrangement links TRBV5-1 to TRBJ2-5; tentatively, D is TRBD1 (5 bases). Trimming removed 4 bases at V and 1 base at J, with 17 bases between. The CDR3 covers 16 residues. Germline CDR1 SGHRS, CDR2 YFSETQ. The CDR3 DNA reads as TGCGCCAGCAGCGGGGCCTATACAGTTTCCCAAGAGACCCAGTACTTC. It specifies CASSGAYTVSQETQYF. The variable domain in full, completed from reference TRBV5-1 and TRBJ2-5, reads KAGVTQTPRYLIKTRGQQVTLSCSPISGHRSVSWYQQTPGQGLQFLFEYFSETQRNKGNFPGRFSGRQFSNSRSEMNVSTLELGDSALYLCASSGAYTVSQETQYFGPGTRLLVL.